This T cell receptor (beta chain) was recorded in a study of cytomegalovirus exposure and HLA in healthy donors. Study-wide context: Around 80 million unique TCRs from HLA-typed donors were held in an early data release. Study outcomes and limitations: Per a prior analysis, the majority of TCR beta V segments were productive roughly 90% or roughly 30% of the time.

Only a few counts were recorded for this clone. Its antigen remains unidentified. Germline V gene lookup returns CDR1 SNHLY and CDR2 FYNNEI. The CDR3 consists of 14 residues. With 3 bases removed from V and 4 bases from J, the gap between germline ends came to 11 bases. PCR was performed using 60 Vbeta and 13 Jbeta primers. Data came from immunoSEQ multiplex PCR; TCRdb stores just in-frame clones and leaves some out. The data contain about 140,000 clones, about 82% of them singletons. The V and J genes are TRBV2 and TRBJ2-3; D is possibly TRBD2 (5 bases). The specimen sequenced was PBMCs. The clonotype originates from a female donor in good health and CMV-seropositive. CDR3 loop: CASSERAYADTQYF. CDR3 sequence (DNA): TGTGCCAGCAGTGAGAGGGCGTACGCAGATACGCAGTATTTT. The entire variable domain, with the rest obtained from reference TRBV2 and TRBJ2-3, is as follows: EPEVTQTPSHQVTQMGQEVILRCVPISNHLYFYWYRQILGQKVEFLVSFYNNEISEKSEIFDDQFSVERPDGSNFTLKIRSTKLEDSAMYFCASSERAYADTQYFGPGTRLTVL.